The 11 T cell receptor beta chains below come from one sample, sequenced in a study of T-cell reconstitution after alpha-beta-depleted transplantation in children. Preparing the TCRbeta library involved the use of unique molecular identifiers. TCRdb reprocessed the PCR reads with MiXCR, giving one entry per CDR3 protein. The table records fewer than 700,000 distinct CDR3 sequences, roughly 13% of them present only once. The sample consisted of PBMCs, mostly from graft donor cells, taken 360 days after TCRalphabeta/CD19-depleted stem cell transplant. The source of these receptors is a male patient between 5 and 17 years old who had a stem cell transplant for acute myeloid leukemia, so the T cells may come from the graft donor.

CDR3: CASSVDSQRTQYF. CDR3 coding DNA: TGTGCCAGCAGTGTAGACAGCCAACGGACCCAGTACTTC. V gene TRBV12-3 or TRBV12-4 combines with J gene TRBJ2-5; TRBD1 might be the D (5 bases). The CDR3 spans 13 residues. Trimming took off 5 bases at V and 7 bases at J, with 14 bases between the two ends.

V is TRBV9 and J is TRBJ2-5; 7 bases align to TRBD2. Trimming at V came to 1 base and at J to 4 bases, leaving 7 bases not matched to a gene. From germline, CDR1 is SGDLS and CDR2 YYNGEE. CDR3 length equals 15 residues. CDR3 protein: CASSVINGRTETQYF. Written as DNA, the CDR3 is TGTGCCAGCAGCGTAATCAACGGGAGGACAGAGACCCAGTACTTC.

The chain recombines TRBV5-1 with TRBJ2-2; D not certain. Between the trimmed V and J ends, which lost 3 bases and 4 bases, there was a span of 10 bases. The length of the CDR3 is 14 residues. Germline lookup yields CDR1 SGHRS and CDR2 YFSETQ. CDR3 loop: CASSSDVSTGELFF. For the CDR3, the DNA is TGCGCCAGCAGCTCCGACGTAAGCACCGGGGAGCTGTTTTTT.

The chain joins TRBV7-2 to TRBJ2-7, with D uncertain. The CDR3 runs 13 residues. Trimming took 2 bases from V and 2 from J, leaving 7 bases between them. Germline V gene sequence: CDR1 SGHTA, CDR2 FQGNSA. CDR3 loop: CASSLTRAYEQYF. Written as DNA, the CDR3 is TGTGCCAGCAGCTTAACTCGGGCCTACGAGCAGTACTTC.

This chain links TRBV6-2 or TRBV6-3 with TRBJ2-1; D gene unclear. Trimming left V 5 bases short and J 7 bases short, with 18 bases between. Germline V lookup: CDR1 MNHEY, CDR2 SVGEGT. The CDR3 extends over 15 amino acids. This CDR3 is CASSATLLVANEQFF. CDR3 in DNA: TGTGCCAGCAGTGCCACCCTTCTAGTTGCTAATGAGCAGTTCTTC.

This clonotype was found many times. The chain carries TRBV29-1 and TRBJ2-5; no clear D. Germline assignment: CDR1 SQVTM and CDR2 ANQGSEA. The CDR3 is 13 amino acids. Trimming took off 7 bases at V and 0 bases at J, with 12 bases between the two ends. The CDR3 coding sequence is TGCAGCGCGGAAGGACGGTACCAAGAGACCCAGTACTTC. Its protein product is CSAEGRYQETQYF. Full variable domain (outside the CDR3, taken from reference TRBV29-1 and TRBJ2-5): SAVISQKPSRDICQRGTSLTIQCQVDSQVTMMFWYRQQPGQSLTLIATANQGSEATYESGFVIDKFPISRPNLTFSTLTVSNMSPEDSSIYLCSAEGRYQETQYFGPGTRLLVL.

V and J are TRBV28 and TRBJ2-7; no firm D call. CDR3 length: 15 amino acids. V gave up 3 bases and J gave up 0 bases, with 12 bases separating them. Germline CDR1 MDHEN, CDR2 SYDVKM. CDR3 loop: CASSLRQASSYEQYF. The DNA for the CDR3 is TGTGCCAGCAGTTTGAGGCAGGCTAGCTCCTACGAGCAGTACTTC.

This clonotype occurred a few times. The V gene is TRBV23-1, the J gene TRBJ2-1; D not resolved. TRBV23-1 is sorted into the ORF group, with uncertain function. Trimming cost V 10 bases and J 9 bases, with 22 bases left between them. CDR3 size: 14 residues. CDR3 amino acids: CANPIGPDGFEQFF. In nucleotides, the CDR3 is TGCGCCAACCCCATAGGTCCAGACGGATTTGAGCAGTTCTTC.

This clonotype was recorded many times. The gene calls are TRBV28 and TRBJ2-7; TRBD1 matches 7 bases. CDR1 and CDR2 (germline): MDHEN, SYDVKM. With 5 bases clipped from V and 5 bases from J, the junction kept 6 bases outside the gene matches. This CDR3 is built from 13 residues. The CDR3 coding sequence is TGTGCCAGCAGTCCCGGGACAGTAAACGAGCAGTACTTC. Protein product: CASSPGTVNEQYF.

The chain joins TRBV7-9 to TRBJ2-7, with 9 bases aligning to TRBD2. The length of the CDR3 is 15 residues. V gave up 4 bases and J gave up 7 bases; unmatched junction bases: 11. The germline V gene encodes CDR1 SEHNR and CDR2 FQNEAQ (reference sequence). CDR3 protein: CASSSSGKVFFEQYF. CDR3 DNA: TGTGCCAGCAGCTCTAGCGGGAAGGTCTTCTTTGAGCAGTACTTC.

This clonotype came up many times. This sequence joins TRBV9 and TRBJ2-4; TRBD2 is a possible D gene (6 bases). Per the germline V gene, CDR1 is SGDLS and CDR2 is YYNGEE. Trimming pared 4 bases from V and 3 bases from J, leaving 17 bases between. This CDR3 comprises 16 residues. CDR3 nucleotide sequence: TGTGCCAGCAGCACGGAAGGAGGGCCCGTCAAAAACATTCAGTACTTC. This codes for CASSTEGGPVKNIQYF.